This passage covers 13 T cell receptor beta chains from one sample sequenced in a study of T cell responses to AZD1222 COVID-19 vaccine. Assay used: immunoSEQ multiplex PCR; TCRdb lists only in-frame clones, some missing. Here the sample spans around 110,000 clones, 87% being singletons. Material: peripheral blood, obtained on day 0 of AZD1222 vaccination. These receptors were taken from an adult in good health.

The V and J genes are TRBV5-1 and TRBJ2-2; 14 nucleotides align to TRBD2. This CDR3 has 18 residues. The V gene end was trimmed by 0 bases and the J gene end by 3 bases; junction bases not matched to a gene: 4. CDR1 and CDR2 from the germline V gene are SGHRS and YFSETQ. CDR3 residues: CASSLARGLAGDTGELFF. CDR3 in DNA: TGCGCCAGCAGCTTGGCCAGGGGACTAGCGGGAGACACCGGGGAGCTGTTTTTT.

This chain uses TRBV28 with TRBJ2-1; D remains unclear. The germline V and J ends were trimmed by 6 bases and 6 bases, with 9 bases remaining between them. CDR3 length equals 12 residues. CDR1 and CDR2 (germline): MDHEN, SYDVKM. This chain's CDR3 is CASSSTGNEQFF. In nucleotides, the CDR3 is TGTGCCAGCAGCTCCACGGGCAATGAGCAGTTCTTC.

The CDR3 protein is CSASPVTEQFF. The DNA for the CDR3 is TGCAGTGCTAGCCCGGTGACGGAGCAGTTCTTC. This chain joins TRBV20-1 and TRBJ2-1; unclear D gene. This CDR3 spans 11 amino acids. Trimming pared 3 bases from V and 10 bases from J, leaving 10 bases between. Germline loops: CDR1 DFQATT, CDR2 SNEGSKA (reference sequence).

The gene calls are TRBV18 and TRBJ1-2; no clear D. The CDR3 contains 15 residues. V gave up 4 bases and J gave up 4 bases, with 16 bases separating them. Looked up from germline, CDR1 is KGHSH and CDR2 is LQKENI. The CDR3 bases are TGTGCCAGCTCACTAGACCCCAGCAGGCCCTATGGCTACACCTTC. Translating gives CASSLDPSRPYGYTF.

The chain has TRBV21-1 and TRBJ2-2; the D call in the table, TRBD2, was not verified against the DNA. TRBV21-1 is a pseudogene locus. The length of the CDR3 is 16 residues. CDR3 DNA sequence: TGTGCCAGCAGCTCCGGACTAGCGGGAGTATCCGGGGAGCTGTTTTTT. It is translated as CASSSGLAGVSGELFF.

This chain connects TRBV19 to TRBJ1-5, with TRBD1 as a possible D gene (6 bases). Germline V gene data show CDR1 as LNHDA and CDR2 as SQIVND (reference sequence). Trimming took 7 bases from V and 2 from J, leaving 12 bases between them. The CDR3 has 14 amino acids. CDR3 sequence (DNA): TGTGCCAGTAAGGGGGGGGGCGGCAATCAGCCCCAGCATTTT. Its protein is CASKGGGGNQPQHF.

This chain connects TRBV7-2 to TRBJ2-3; D may be TRBD2 (7 bases). The CDR3 is made up of 15 amino acids. Trimming shortened V by 5 bases and J by 2 bases, and 14 bases separated the two germline ends. Germline V gene lookup returns CDR1 SGHTA and CDR2 FQGNSA. For the CDR3, the DNA is TGTGCCAGCAGCGTAGGACAGCGGGACACAGATACGCAGTATTTT. This encodes CASSVGQRDTDTQYF.

The rearrangement joins TRBV7-2 to TRBJ1-2; 12 bases are a match to TRBD1. This CDR3 is 14 amino acids long. Trimming took 5 bases from V and 6 from J; bases not matched to a gene: 4. Germline lookup yields CDR1 SGHTA and CDR2 FQGNSA. For the CDR3, the DNA is TGTGCCAGCAGCCCCGGGACAGGGGGCAATGGCTACACCTTC. Amino acid sequence: CASSPGTGGNGYTF.

The rearrangement joins TRBV6-2 or TRBV6-3 to TRBJ2-7; D remains unclear. CDR3 length equals 13 residues. V lost 2 bases, J lost 5 bases, and 10 bases lay in between. Germline V gene lookup returns CDR1 MNHEY and CDR2 SVGEGT. CDR3 residues: CASSYVRANEQYF. CDR3 nucleotides: TGTGCCAGCAGTTACGTTAGGGCCAACGAGCAGTACTTC.

On this clone itself: A read error may produce the germline difference seen at one junction end. The chain is built from TRBV24-1 and TRBJ2-7; maybe TRBD1 (5 bases). The CDR3 is made up of 17 amino acids. Germline V gene data show CDR1 as KGHDR and CDR2 as SFDVKD. CDR3 protein: CATSDLPYRQSAYGQYF. The CDR3, as DNA: TGTGCCACCAGTGATTTGCCCTACAGACAGAGTGCCTACGGGCAGTACTTC.

The chain uses TRBV4-1 and TRBJ1-1, with D tentatively TRBD1 (6 bases). V shed 3 bases and J shed 1 base, with 24 bases lying between them. This CDR3 is 19 amino acids long. The germline gives CDR1 MGHRA, CDR2 YSYEKL. The CDR3 is CASSHDFKRARGWNTEAFF. The CDR3 DNA sequence: TGCGCCAGCAGCCACGACTTCAAGAGGGCCAGGGGTTGGAACACTGAAGCTTTCTTT.

In this sample, this clone turned up once. The chain has TRBV2 and TRBJ1-5, with D uncertain. The CDR3 contains 13 residues. Germline V gives CDR1 SNHLY, CDR2 FYNNEI. The V and J ends lost 4 bases and 5 bases respectively, with 9 bases between them. In DNA form, the CDR3 reads TGTGCCAGCAGTGTAGACTACCATCAGCCCCAGCATTTT. This translates into CASSVDYHQPQHF.

The chain carries TRBV7-6 and TRBJ1-4; D is ambiguous. Trimming removed 0 bases at V and 10 bases at J, with 12 bases between. Germline assignment: CDR1 SGHVS and CDR2 FNYEAQ. CDR3 length: 14 residues. The CDR3 sequence: CASSLATMDGKLFF. For the CDR3, the DNA is TGTGCCAGCAGCTTAGCCACGATGGACGGAAAACTGTTTTTT. The variable domain in full, completed from reference TRBV7-6 and TRBJ1-4, reads GAGVSQSPRYKVTKRGQDVALRCDPISGHVSLYWYRQALGQGPEFLTYFNYEAQQDKSGLPNDRFSAERPEGSISTLTIQRTEQRDSAMYRCASSLATMDGKLFFGSGTQLSVL.